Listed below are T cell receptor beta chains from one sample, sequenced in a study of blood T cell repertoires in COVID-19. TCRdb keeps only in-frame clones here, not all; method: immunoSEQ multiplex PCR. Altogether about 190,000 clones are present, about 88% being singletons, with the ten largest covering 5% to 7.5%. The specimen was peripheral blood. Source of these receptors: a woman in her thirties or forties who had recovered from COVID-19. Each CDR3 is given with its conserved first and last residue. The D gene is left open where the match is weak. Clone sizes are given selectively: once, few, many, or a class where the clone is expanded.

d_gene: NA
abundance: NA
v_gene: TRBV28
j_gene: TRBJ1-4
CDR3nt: TGTGCCAGCAGCGGGATTGGAGAAAAACTGTTTTTT
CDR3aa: CASSGIGEKLFF

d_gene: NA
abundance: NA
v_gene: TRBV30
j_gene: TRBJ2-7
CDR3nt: TGTGCCTGGAGTGAATTAACCTACGAGCAGTACTTC
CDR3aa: CAWSELTYEQYF

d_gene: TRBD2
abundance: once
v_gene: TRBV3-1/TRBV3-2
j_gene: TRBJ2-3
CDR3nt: TGTGCCAGCAGCCGGACTAGCCCCCCAGATACGCAGTATTTT
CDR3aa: CASSRTSPPDTQYF

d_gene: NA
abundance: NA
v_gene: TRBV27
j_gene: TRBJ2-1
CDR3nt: TGTGCCAGCAGTTTATCGAGGGGACTTAGAGGGGATGAGCAGTTCTTC
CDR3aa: CASSLSRGLRGDEQFF

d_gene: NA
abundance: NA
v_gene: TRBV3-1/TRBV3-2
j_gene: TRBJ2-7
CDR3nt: TGTGCCAGCGGTGCGAGGAGGTCCTACGAGCAGTACTTC
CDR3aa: CASGARRSYEQYF

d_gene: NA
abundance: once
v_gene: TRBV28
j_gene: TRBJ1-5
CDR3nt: TGTGCCAGCAGTTCTCTGGGGGGTGGTTATCAGCCCCAGCATTTT
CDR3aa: CASSSLGGGYQPQHF

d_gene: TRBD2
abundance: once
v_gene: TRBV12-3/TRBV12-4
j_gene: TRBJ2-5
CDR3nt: TGTGCCAGCTTGGCGGGAGTCTCAGAGACCCAGTACTTC
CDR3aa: CASLAGVSETQYF

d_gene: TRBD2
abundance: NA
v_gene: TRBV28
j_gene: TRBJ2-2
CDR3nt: TGTGCCAGCAGTAGTAGCGGGAGGTACACCGGGGAGCTGTTTTTT
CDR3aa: CASSSSGRYTGELFF

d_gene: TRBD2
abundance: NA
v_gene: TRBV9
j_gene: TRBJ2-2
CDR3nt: TGTGCCAGCAGCACCCGGGACTACCTGAACACCGGGGAGCTGTTTTTT
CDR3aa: CASSTRDYLNTGELFF

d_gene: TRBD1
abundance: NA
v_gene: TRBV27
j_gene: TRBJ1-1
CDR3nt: TGTGCCAGCAGTCTCCAGGGGGCTTACACTGAAGCTTTCTTT
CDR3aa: CASSLQGAYTEAFF

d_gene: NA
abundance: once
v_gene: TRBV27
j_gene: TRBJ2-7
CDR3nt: TGTGCCAGCAGTTTAGCCAGGAGCGGAGGAAGCGGGCAGTACTTC
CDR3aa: CASSLARSGGSGQYF

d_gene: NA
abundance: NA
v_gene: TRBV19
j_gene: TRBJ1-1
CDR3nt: TGTGCCAGTAGTAGGACAGCTCGGAACACTGAAGCTTTCTTT
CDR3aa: CASSRTARNTEAFF

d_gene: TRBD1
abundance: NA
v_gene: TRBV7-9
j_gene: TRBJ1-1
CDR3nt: TGTGCCAGCAGCCTTCAGGGGGCGAACTACACTGAAGCTTTCTTT
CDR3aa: CASSLQGANYTEAFF

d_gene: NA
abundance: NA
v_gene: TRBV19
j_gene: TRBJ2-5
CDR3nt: TGTGCCAGTAGCCGGCAGGGGGGTTTGGAGACCCAGTACTTC
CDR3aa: CASSRQGGLETQYF

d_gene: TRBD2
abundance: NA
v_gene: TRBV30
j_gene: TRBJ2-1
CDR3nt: TGTGCCTGGATGGGTAGACGGGAGGGCCGTCTTTACAATGAGCAGTTCTTC
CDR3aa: CAWMGRREGRLYNEQFF

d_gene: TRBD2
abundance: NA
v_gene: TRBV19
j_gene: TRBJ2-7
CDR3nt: TGTGCCAGTAGTATGGTACTAGCGGCCTACGAGCAGTACTTC
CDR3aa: CASSMVLAAYEQYF